The 7 T cell receptor beta chains presented below share a single source sample, sequenced in a study of brain T cells in children with intractable seizures. TCRdb's copy holds only in-frame clones and misses some; the assay was immunoSEQ multiplex PCR. The sample holds about 350,000 clones, over 90% seen once. Time point reported: blood from clinic visit 5 months post-surgery; TSC patient then seizure free. The starting material was peripheral blood, obtained around 5 months after surgery. The source of these receptors is a boy under three years old with tuberous sclerosis and intractable seizures.

This clone was seen just once. V is TRBV3-1 (or the pseudogene TRBV3-2) and J is TRBJ2-1; tentative D call: TRBD2 (5 bases). The CDR3 extends over 15 amino acids. Germline lookup yields CDR1 LGHDT and CDR2 YNNKEL (reference sequence). V lost 0 bases, J lost 3 bases, and 9 bases lay in between. The CDR3 nucleotides read TGTGCCAGCAGCCAAGAACTAGTAGGCTACAATGAGCAGTTCTTC. Its protein is CASSQELVGYNEQFF.

The chain joins TRBV11-3 to TRBJ2-1; TRBD1 matches at 8 bases. This CDR3 has 15 residues. Germline V lookup: CDR1 SGHNT, CDR2 YENEEA. J lost 12 bases, V lost 3 bases, and 13 bases had no gene match. The CDR3 is CASSFGTGRQIGQFF. The CDR3 DNA sequence: TGTGCCAGCAGCTTTGGGACAGGACGGCAAATAGGGCAGTTCTTC.

The chain has TRBV30 and TRBJ1-6; D is unclear. The germline V gene encodes CDR1 GTSNPN and CDR2 SVGIG (reference sequence). Trimming stripped 4 bases from V and 9 bases from J, with 13 bases between. CDR3 length equals 13 residues. The CDR3 DNA sequence: TGTGCCTGGAAGTCTCGTTCCTTTTCACCCCTCCACTTT. The encoded protein is CAWKSRSFSPLHF.

The chain has TRBV3-1 (or the pseudogene TRBV3-2) and TRBJ2-7, with 8 positions matching TRBD2. V shed 5 bases and J 3 bases; nucleotides not matched to a gene: 9. Germline V CDR1 and CDR2: LGHDT, YNNKEL (reference sequence). There are 15 residues in the CDR3. Here the CDR3 DNA reads TGTGCCAGCAGCGAAGGAAGCGGGGGCCTCTACGAGCAGTACTTC. This encodes CASSEGSGGLYEQYF.

In this sample, this clone turned up a few times. The chain couples TRBV19 to TRBJ1-2; the D is unclear. Trimming removed 1 base at V and 3 bases at J, with 15 bases between. CDR3 length equals 16 residues. Germline V gene data show CDR1 as LNHDA and CDR2 as SQIVND (reference sequence). CDR3 protein: CASSIGIGSLDYGYTF. The DNA for the CDR3 is TGTGCCAGTAGTATAGGTATCGGGAGTTTGGACTATGGCTACACCTTC.

In its sample, this clone was seen once. The chain joins TRBV11-1 to TRBJ1-4; no clear D gene. V was cut by 5 bases and J by 8 bases, with 12 bases left in between. The CDR3 covers 13 residues. Germline V CDR1 and CDR2: SGHAT, FQDESV (reference sequence). CDR3 sequence reads: CASSDRFMEKLFF. In DNA, the CDR3 is TGTGCCAGCAGCGACCGTTTTATGGAAAAACTGTTTTTT.

CDR3 sequence (DNA): TGTGCCAGCAGAAGCTCCTACGAGCAGTACTTC. Translating gives CASRSSYEQYF. This chain uses TRBV11-3 with TRBJ2-7; D is uncertain. V gave up 6 bases and J gave up 0 bases, with 3 bases separating them. Germline loops: CDR1 SGHNT, CDR2 YENEEA. This CDR3 is 11 amino acids long.